This TCR beta chain was obtained from a study of shared clonotypes between healthy human individuals. Data came from immunoSEQ multiplex PCR; TCRdb stores just in-frame clones and leaves some out. The sample records under 600,000 clones, roughly 95% being singletons. Germline loops: CDR1 MNHNS, CDR2 SASEGT. This CDR3 has 14 amino acids. The trim removed 10 bases at V and 2 bases at J, leaving 10 bases unmatched. The rearrangement joins TRBV6-1 to TRBJ2-5; 7 positions match TRBD1. The sequence derives from a woman in her 30s in good health. Sequencing used naive CD4+ T cells sorted from blood. Indicated subset: CD45RA+ positively selected. CDR3 protein: CATVAGRGQETQYF. As DNA, the CDR3 is TGTGCCACCGTTGCGGGCAGGGGGCAAGAGACCCAGTACTTC.